The rows below give T cell receptor beta chains drawn from one sample of a study of beta chain features in type 1 diabetes. The assay was immunoSEQ multiplex PCR, and TCRdb's table has in-frame clones only and misses some. The sample holds about 130,000 clones; approximately 9.2% are singletons and the top ten take about 0.68%. Input material: central memory CD4+ T cells from blood. These receptors came from a man aged 18 to 29 in good health. CDR3s include the opening cysteine and the closing phenylalanine or tryptophan. Fields, in order: clone size, J gene, V gene, D gene, CDR3 DNA, CDR3 protein. The D gene is left open where the match is weak. Clone size is shown for a subset of rows, as once, few, many or a class of expanded clone.

few	TRBJ2-5	TRBV9	TRBD2	TGTGCCAGCAGCGTAGGACTAGCGGGGGGCGAAGAGACCCAGTACTTC	CASSVGLAGGEETQYF
NA	TRBJ2-1	TRBV4-1	NA	TGCGCCAGCAGTCCTAGGACAGCTGGCTGGGATGAGCAGTTCTTC	CASSPRTAGWDEQFF
NA	TRBJ2-7	TRBV5-5	NA	TGTGCCAGCAGCTTGAGCGTTAATACATACGACTACGAGCAGTACTTC	CASSLSVNTYDYEQYF
NA	TRBJ1-5	TRBV4-1	NA	TGCGCCAGCAGCCAGACAGAAGTTAGCAATCAGCCCCAGCATTTT	CASSQTEVSNQPQHF
few	TRBJ2-2	TRBV5-1	TRBD1	TGCGCCAGCAGCCATGGGGACAGGGAGATCGGGGAGCTGTTTTTT	CASSHGDREIGELFF
NA	TRBJ2-7	TRBV7-6	TRBD1	TGTGCCAGCAGCCCCCCGGGACAGGGGGTCCAGTACTTC	CASSPPGQGVQYF
NA	TRBJ2-1	TRBV6-6	NA	TGTGCCAGCAGTTCCGCTCTACGCAATCGGGACAATGAGCAGTTCTTC	CASSSALRNRDNEQFF
few	TRBJ1-3	TRBV7-9	NA	TGTGCCAGCAGCTTAGGAGGCAGGGGAGTCGGAAACACCATATATTTT	CASSLGGRGVGNTIYF
few	TRBJ2-3	TRBV5-1	TRBD2	TGCGCCAGCAGCCCGGAGGCTAGCGGGGGGGAGGATACGCAGTATTTT	CASSPEASGGEDTQYF
NA	TRBJ1-6	TRBV6-5	NA	TGTGCCAGCAGTTACTCGAGGGTCTCCTATAATTCACCCCTCCACTTT	CASSYSRVSYNSPLHF
few	TRBJ2-7	TRBV30	TRBD1	TGTGCCTGGAGTACTTCGACAGGGTTGTCCTACGAGCAGTACTTC	CAWSTSTGLSYEQYF
few	TRBJ1-2	TRBV4-3	TRBD1	TGCGCCAGCAGCCAAGACTCCGGGACAGGCTATGGCTACACCTTC	CASSQDSGTGYGYTF
NA	TRBJ1-2	TRBV5-4	NA	TGTGCCAGCAGCTCCGGGTCGCCGGGAGGCGGCTATGGCTACACCTTC	CASSSGSPGGGYGYTF
NA	TRBJ2-1	TRBV5-6	NA	TGTGCCAGCAGGACCCCGTCCGGGACTCCCTCCTACAATGAGCAGTTCTTC	CASRTPSGTPSYNEQFF
few	TRBJ2-1	TRBV4-2	TRBD2	TGTGCCAGCAGCCAAGATCCTCGGGGACTATACAATGAGCAGTTCTTC	CASSQDPRGLYNEQFF
few	TRBJ1-1	TRBV7-2	NA	TGTGCCAGCAGCCTACCAGGGGCCACTGAAGCTTTCTTT	CASSLPGATEAFF
NA	TRBJ2-6	TRBV30	NA	TGTGCCTGGACAGAAAACTCTGGGGCCAACGTCCTGACTTTC	CAWTENSGANVLTF
NA	TRBJ2-2	TRBV11-3	TRBD1	TGTGCCAGCAGCGCCCCCCCCGGGACAGGGGTCGCCGGGGAGCTGTTTTTT	CASSAPPGTGVAGELFF
NA	TRBJ2-3	TRBV11-2	NA	TGTGCCAGCAGTCGCTCTAGCGTAGCTAGCACAGATACGCAGTATTTT	CASSRSSVASTDTQYF
NA	TRBJ2-2	TRBV7-2	NA	TGTGCCAGCAGCTTTCAGAGGGCCACCGGGGAGCTGTTTTTT	CASSFQRATGELFF
few	TRBJ1-1	TRBV2	TRBD1	TGTGCCAGCAGCGGACAGGGGAACACTGAAGCTTTCTTT	CASSGQGNTEAFF
NA	TRBJ2-1	TRBV5-1	TRBD2	TGCGCCAGCAGCCAGCTAGCGGGGTCCTACAATGAGCAGTTCTTC	CASSQLAGSYNEQFF
many	TRBJ2-3	TRBV14	NA	TGTGCCAGCAACCTCCTAGAAAGCGCAACGCAGTATTTT	CASNLLESATQYF
few	TRBJ1-5	TRBV19	NA	TGTGCCAGTAAACTACAATGGGCATCAGGGCCCAATCAGCCCCAGCATTTT	CASKLQWASGPNQPQHF
few	TRBJ2-3	TRBV25-1	TRBD2	TGTGCCAGCGGCAGCGGGGGAGGCGATACGCAGTATTTT	CASGSGGGDTQYF
NA	TRBJ2-5	TRBV2	NA	TGTGCCAGCAGTGAAGCAACAGGGCGAGGGGAGACCCAGTACTTC	CASSEATGRGETQYF
NA	TRBJ1-5	TRBV10-1	NA	TGCGCCAGCAGTGCAGGGGAATCGGATCAGCCCCAGCATTTT	CASSAGESDQPQHF
few	TRBJ1-2	TRBV4-1	NA	TGCGCCAGCAGCCAAGATCACCGGGAAGCGGGCTATGGCTACACCTTC	CASSQDHREAGYGYTF
few	TRBJ2-7	TRBV18	TRBD1	TGTGCCAGCTCAAGGGGACAGTCTGGGTACGAGCAGTACTTC	CASSRGQSGYEQYF
few	TRBJ2-1	TRBV6-1	TRBD1	TGTGCCAGCGCTACGGGACAGGGCTACAATGAGCAGTTCTTC	CASATGQGYNEQFF
few	TRBJ2-1	TRBV9	NA	TGTGCCAGCAGCGTAGGGTTGTCGCGGGGGCTATACAATGAGCAGTTCTTC	CASSVGLSRGLYNEQFF
NA	TRBJ1-5	TRBV7-2	TRBD1	TGTGCCAGCAGCCCTATGACAGGGCCTGGGCAGCCCCAGCATTTT	CASSPMTGPGQPQHF
NA	TRBJ2-3	TRBV7-2	TRBD2	TGTGCCAGCAGCCCGGGACTAGCTTGGGACACAGATACGCAGTATTTT	CASSPGLAWDTDTQYF
NA	TRBJ1-6	TRBV6-6	NA	TGTGCCAGCAGTTACGGCAGACAAGATTCACCCCTCCACTTT	CASSYGRQDSPLHF
few	TRBJ1-3	TRBV4-2	NA	TGTGCCAGCAGCCAAGCCAGGGTACTGGCTGGAAACACCATATATTTT	CASSQARVLAGNTIYF
NA	TRBJ1-2	TRBV4-2	NA	TGTGCCAGCAGCCAAGTTCACGGGATGGAAGGCTACACCTTC	CASSQVHGMEGYTF
NA	TRBJ1-1	TRBV13	NA	TGTGCCAGCAGCCCCCGGACTGGGGGGGGGACTGAAGCTTTCTTT	CASSPRTGGGTEAFF
NA	TRBJ2-7	TRBV19	TRBD1	TGTGCCAGTAGAGAGACAGGGTTGGGAGAGCAGTACTTC	CASRETGLGEQYF
few	TRBJ2-1	TRBV5-5	TRBD1	TGTGCCAGCAGCTTTACAGGGGTCTCCTACAATGAGCAGTTCTTC	CASSFTGVSYNEQFF
NA	TRBJ1-2	TRBV30	NA	TGTGCCTGGAGCGTACAGTTAAACTATGGCTACACCTTC	CAWSVQLNYGYTF
few	TRBJ2-2	TRBV5-1	TRBD1	TGCGCCAGCAGCTTGGCGGCCGGGACAGGGTTCACCGGGGAGCTGTTTTTT	CASSLAAGTGFTGELFF
few	TRBJ1-3	TRBV10-3	NA	TGTGCCATCAGGGACAGCGCCGGAAACACCATATATTTT	CAIRDSAGNTIYF
NA	TRBJ1-6	TRBV7-2	NA	TGTGCCAGCAGGGAGGACGGTCAACCTTCACCCCTCCACTTT	CASREDGQPSPLHF
few	TRBJ2-2	TRBV20-1	NA	TGCAGTGCTAAGCGGACCGGGGAGCTGTTTTTT	CSAKRTGELFF
few	TRBJ1-2	TRBV29-1	NA	TGCAGCGCTGTGGCGGGCAGGGGAGAGCTCCGCGGCTACACCTTC	CSAVAGRGELRGYTF
few	TRBJ2-7	TRBV28	NA	TGTGCCAGCAGTTTACAACAGCCCTACGAGCAGTACTTC	CASSLQQPYEQYF
few	TRBJ2-7	TRBV19	NA	TGTGCCAGTAGTATTACACCCGTCCCCCTCTACGAGCAGTACTTC	CASSITPVPLYEQYF
NA	TRBJ1-2	TRBV5-1	NA	TGCGCCAGCAGCCCCGGTGGGGCAGGGGCGGCCTACACCTTC	CASSPGGAGAAYTF